The 23 T cell receptor beta chains reported below all come from one sample, sequenced in a study of TIL therapy for anti-PD-1-resistant metastatic lung cancer. Sample time point: pre-treatment sample, taken before nivolumab and TIL therapy. Tumor tissue came from excised metastases, mostly pleural nodules or supraclavicular lymph nodes. Sequencing used immunoSEQ v3. Generated by immunoSEQ multiplex PCR, the TCRdb table keeps only in-frame clones and is missing some. Here the sample spans 6,000 to 7,500 clones, roughly two thirds being singletons. The specimen comprised tumor tissue, sampled at baseline. Receptors originate from a person aged 25 to 80 with non-small cell lung cancer.

The V call is TRBV28, the J call TRBJ1-1, with a weak D call TRBD1 (5 bases). This CDR3 region has 15 residues. V was trimmed by 8 bases and J by 1 base, leaving 17 bases between them. Looked up from germline, CDR1 is MDHEN and CDR2 is SYDVKM. The chain's CDR3 is CASPPKGRANTEAFF. Here the CDR3 DNA reads TGTGCCAGCCCCCCCAAGGGCAGGGCGAACACTGAAGCTTTCTTT.

This clone is classed as medium-sized. The chain links TRBV5-1 to TRBJ2-7; D ambiguous. Germline CDR1 SGHRS, CDR2 YFSETQ. Trimming left V 2 bases short and J 0 bases short, with 6 bases between. The CDR3 length is 13 residues. For the CDR3, the DNA is TGCGCCAGCAGCTTCCCCGACTCCTACGAGCAGTACTTC. This translates into CASSFPDSYEQYF.

CDR3 loop: CASSQGDRASYEQYF. Here the CDR3 DNA reads TGCGCCAGCAGCCAAGGCGACAGGGCGTCCTACGAGCAGTACTTC. The gene calls are TRBV4-1 and TRBJ2-7, with 7 bases matching TRBD1. The CDR3 loop spans 15 amino acids. V gave up 1 base and J gave up 1 base; unmatched junction bases: 4. Germline V gene lookup returns CDR1 MGHRA and CDR2 YSYEKL.

The CDR3: CASSSGTDRNQPQHF. CDR3 bases: TGTGCCAGCAGCTCCGGGACAGATAGAAATCAGCCCCAGCATTTT. The rearrangement uses TRBV7-8 and TRBJ1-5; 7 bases are a match to TRBD1. CDR3 length: 15 amino acids. Germline-derived CDR1 and CDR2 are SGHVS and FQNEAQ. With V trimmed by 4 bases and J by 4 bases, 7 bases remained unmatched.

The CDR3: CASSLGPSRSSYEQYF. The CDR3 DNA reads as TGTGCCAGCAGCTTAGGACCCAGTAGGAGCTCCTACGAGCAGTACTTC. This chain uses TRBV7-9 with TRBJ2-7; D unresolved. The germline V gene has CDR1 SEHNR and CDR2 FQNEAQ (reference sequence). V was clipped by 1 base and J by 0 bases, with 13 bases between them. CDR3 size: 16 residues.

The chain combines TRBV11-2 with TRBJ2-7, with 8 bases identical to TRBD1. This CDR3 spans 15 amino acids. Germline values: CDR1 SGHAT, CDR2 FQNNGV. V shed 1 base, J shed 7 bases, and the junction held 9 bases outside the gene matches. CDR3 coding DNA: TGTGCCAGCAGCTTAGGTCCGGACAGGGTAGGAGAGCAGTACTTC. Translating gives CASSLGPDRVGEQYF.

This chain joins TRBV7-2 and TRBJ1-1, with D uncertain. The CDR3 length is 13 residues. With 7 bases removed from V and 0 bases from J, the gap between germline ends came to 9 bases. The germline V gene has CDR1 SGHTA and CDR2 FQGNSA. CDR3 DNA: TGTGCCAGCACCCAGTGGATGAACACTGAAGCTTTCTTT. Protein: CASTQWMNTEAFF.

This clone was picked up one time. The V and J genes are TRBV27 and TRBJ1-2; 7 nucleotides match TRBD1. The CDR3 length is 14 residues. V was clipped by 5 bases and J by 4 bases; unmatched bases: 7. Germline-derived CDR1 and CDR2 are MNHEY and SMNVEV (reference sequence). The CDR3 reads CASSRQGFVYGYTF. The DNA of the CDR3 is TGTGCCAGCAGTCGACAGGGTTTTGTCTATGGCTACACCTTC.

This chain connects TRBV11-2 to TRBJ2-1; 9 bases are shared with TRBD2. This CDR3 contains 17 residues. Trimming cost V 7 bases and J 3 bases; bases outside gene matches: 13. CDR1 and CDR2 (germline): SGHAT, FQNNGV. The CDR3 DNA follows: TGTGCCAGCAAATTGATGGGGGCTAGCGGGGTCTACAATGAGCAGTTCTTC. Its translation: CASKLMGASGVYNEQFF.

The rearrangement uses TRBV28 and TRBJ1-1; a weak D match, TRBD1 (5 bases). Deletions cut 1 base from V and 1 base from J, with 13 bases between. This CDR3 spans 16 amino acids. Germline V CDR1 and CDR2: MDHEN, SYDVKM. The CDR3 sequence is CASSLSGARANTEAFF. CDR3 in DNA: TGTGCCAGCAGTTTATCCGGGGCGAGGGCGAACACTGAAGCTTTCTTT.

V usage is TRBV6-5 and J usage is TRBJ2-7, with a weak D call TRBD1 (7 bases). The CDR3 runs 15 residues. Germline loops: CDR1 MNHEY, CDR2 SVGAGI. V was trimmed by 5 bases and J by 1 base, leaving 15 bases between them. The CDR3 sequence is CASSPPQGGSYEQYF. CDR3 nucleotides: TGTGCCAGCAGTCCCCCTCAGGGGGGATCCTACGAGCAGTACTTC.

The chain employs TRBV28 and TRBJ2-5; 9 bases line up with TRBD2. Per the germline V gene, CDR1 is MDHEN and CDR2 is SYDVKM. Trimming at V came to 3 bases and at J to 2 bases, leaving 10 bases not matched to a gene. This CDR3 is 17 amino acids long. CDR3 DNA sequence: TGTGCCAGCAGTTTTGGTCTCGGGACTAGCAATCAAGAGACCCAGTACTTC. This gives the protein CASSFGLGTSNQETQYF.

J is TRBJ1-1 and V is TRBV27; tentatively, D is TRBD1 (6 bases). Germline CDR1 MNHEY, CDR2 SMNVEV (reference sequence). The CDR3 contains 14 residues. V lost 1 base and J lost 5, with 11 bases in between. The CDR3 is CASSLFPGATEAFF. CDR3 DNA sequence: TGTGCCAGCAGTTTATTCCCAGGGGCAACTGAAGCTTTCTTT.

This sequence joins TRBV28 and TRBJ2-7; 9 bases agree with TRBD1. Germline-derived CDR1 and CDR2 are MDHEN and SYDVKM. The CDR3 is 13 residues long. Trimming at V came to 10 bases and at J to 4 bases, leaving 8 bases not matched to a gene. In DNA form, the CDR3 reads TGTGCCACCAAAGAGACAGGGGGATACGAGCAGTACTTC. Its translation: CATKETGGYEQYF.

The DNA of the CDR3 is TGTGCCAGCAGCGCCGAACTAGCGGACGAGCAGTACTTC. This codes for CASSAELADEQYF. This sequence joins TRBV9 and TRBJ2-7, with 8 bases that match TRBD2. J lost 5 bases, V lost 3 bases, and 4 bases had no gene match. Per the germline V gene, CDR1 is SGDLS and CDR2 is YYNGEE. The CDR3 is made up of 13 amino acids.

By share, this clone counts as medium-sized. The CDR3 nucleotides read TGTGCCAGCAGTTTACAGGGAGCTAACTATGGCTACACCTTC. Protein product: CASSLQGANYGYTF. V is TRBV27 and J is TRBJ1-2; maybe TRBD1 (5 bases). Germline V gives CDR1 MNHEY, CDR2 SMNVEV (reference sequence). CDR3 length: 14 amino acids. V was shortened by 2 bases and J by 0 bases, with 7 bases between the two germline ends.

There are a few counts of this clone. V and J are TRBV5-1 and TRBJ1-2; weak D call: TRBD1 (5 bases). The CDR3 has 13 amino acids. V was cut by 2 bases and J by 2 bases, with 7 bases left in between. CDR1 SGHRS and CDR2 YFSETQ come from the germline V gene. This chain's CDR3 is CASSFQGNYGYTF. The CDR3 DNA reads as TGCGCCAGCAGCTTCCAGGGAAACTATGGCTACACCTTC.

This clone was picked up a small number of times. The CDR3 region is CASSLGRTGSGYTF. CDR3 DNA: TGTGCCAGCAGCTTGGGGAGGACAGGGTCTGGCTACACCTTC. The chain links TRBV5-4 to TRBJ1-2; 8 nucleotides align to TRBD1. This CDR3 region has 14 residues. V was clipped by 0 bases and J by 7 bases; unmatched bases: 5. The germline gives CDR1 SGHNT, CDR2 YYREEE (reference sequence).

By proportion, this clone is medium-sized. The chain recombines TRBV4-1 with TRBJ1-1, with D possibly being TRBD1 (5 bases). V lost 2 bases, J lost 1 base, and 8 bases lay in between. This CDR3 has 14 amino acids. Per the germline V gene, CDR1 is MGHRA and CDR2 is YSYEKL. The CDR3: CASSQRDGNTEAFF. In nucleotides, the CDR3 is TGCGCCAGCAGCCAACGGGACGGGAACACTGAAGCTTTCTTT.

The chain employs TRBV5-4 and TRBJ2-5; possible D gene TRBD1, 6 bases. V was shortened by 5 bases and J by 1 base, with 27 bases between the two germline ends. The CDR3 loop spans 19 amino acids. The germline gives CDR1 SGHNT, CDR2 YYREEE (reference sequence). The CDR3 reads CASSHRVFAIALGQETQYF. The CDR3 DNA follows: TGTGCCAGCAGTCACAGGGTCTTTGCGATAGCCCTAGGCCAAGAGACCCAGTACTTC.

This chain joins TRBV7-6 and TRBJ1-5, with D perhaps matching TRBD1 (5 bases). This CDR3 contains 15 residues. V dropped 5 bases and J dropped 3 bases, with 14 bases sitting between them. Germline assignment: CDR1 SGHVS and CDR2 FNYEAQ. The DNA for the CDR3 is TGTGCCAGCAGCCGATCGGACACAGCCAATCAGCCCCAGCATTTT. Its translation is CASSRSDTANQPQHF.

This rearrangement joins TRBV3-1 (or the pseudogene TRBV3-2) to TRBJ2-4, with D perhaps matching TRBD1 (5 bases). Germline CDR1 and CDR2: LGHDT and YNNKEL (reference sequence). Between the trimmed V and J ends, which lost 3 bases and 11 bases, there was a span of 14 bases. The CDR3 length is 13 residues. CDR3 DNA sequence: TGTGCCAGCAGCCAGGACACCTACGCGGTTCAGTACTTC. It translates to CASSQDTYAVQYF.

The table lists this clone with a few counts. The chain couples TRBV6-4 to TRBJ2-1; 7 positions match TRBD1. The CDR3 runs to 15 residues. The germline gives CDR1 MRHNA, CDR2 SNTAGT. V shed 4 bases, J shed 8 bases, and the junction held 11 bases outside the gene matches. In DNA, the CDR3 is TGTGCCAGCAGTGCATCGACGACAGGGAGCGATGAGCAGTTCTTC. Its protein product is CASSASTTGSDEQFF.